Reported below is one TCR beta chain. Its antigen remains unknown. TCRdb's copy holds only in-frame clones and misses some; the assay was immunoSEQ multiplex PCR. The table lists some 77,000 clones, 80% to 90% of them singletons. V trimming: 1 base; J trimming: 2 bases; junction bases outside the gene matches: 7. The CDR3 is made up of 17 amino acids. The germline V gene has CDR1 SGHAT and CDR2 FQNNGV. This specimen belongs to a study of OX40 agonist ivuxolimab in advanced cancers. The wider study: Three patients, one with hepatocellular carcinoma and two with cutaneous melanoma, responded partially.

General study findings and limits: There was clonal expansion of CD4+ and CD8+ blood T cells by week 6 at 0.1 to 3.0 mg/kg. The investigators did not determine what antigen specificity the expanded peripheral T cells had.

The sequence was collected from an adult with an advanced solid tumor such as melanoma, head and neck, liver or kidney cancer. The genes are TRBV11-2 and TRBJ2-7; TRBD2 aligns across 11 bases. This material consisted of CD4+ or CD8+ T cells sorted from blood, taken in a trial of the OX40 agonist ivuxolimab. DNA for the CDR3: TGTGCCAGCAGCTTAGGCGATAGCGGGAGGGCGGCCTACGAGCAGTACTTC. This codes for CASSLGDSGRAAYEQYF.